This TCR beta chain was retrieved from a study of blood T cell repertoires in COVID-19. The CDR3 runs 12 residues. Germline loops: CDR1 MDHEN, CDR2 SYDVKM. V trimming: 4 bases; J trimming: 10 bases; junction bases outside the gene matches: 2. Repertoires were generated with immunoSEQ multiplex PCR, while TCRdb's copy carries only in-frame clones and drops some. The sample includes 110,000 or so clones, 86% of them seen just once. This TCR came from a man between 65 and 85 years old who had recovered from COVID-19. This chain joins TRBV28 and TRBJ1-3, with 9 bases lining up with TRBD1. Sample: peripheral blood. The CDR3 sequence: CASSYGQGTIYF. The DNA of the CDR3 is TGTGCCAGCAGTTACGGACAGGGGACCATATATTTT. Looking up the rest from reference TRBV28 and TRBJ1-3 gives the full variable domain: DVKVTQSSRYLVKRTGEKVFLECVQDMDHENMFWYRQDPGLGLRLIYFSYDVKMKEKGDIPEGYSVSREKKERFSLILESASTNQTSMYLCASSYGQGTIYFGEGSWLTVV.